The 29 T cell receptor beta chains below come from one sample, sequenced in a study of blood T cell repertoires in COVID-19. Profiled with immunoSEQ multiplex PCR; TCRdb holds only in-frame clones, not every one. Here the sample spans fewer than 350,000 clones, about 90% being singletons. The specimen sequenced was peripheral blood. These receptors originate from a woman in her 30s with COVID-19, enrolled during active disease.

The chain is built from TRBV19 and TRBJ1-1; tentatively, D is TRBD1 (6 bases). Trimming shortened V by 7 bases and J by 7 bases, and 10 bases separated the two germline ends. This CDR3 has 11 residues. Per the germline V gene, CDR1 is LNHDA and CDR2 is SQIVND (reference sequence). CDR3 amino acids: CASIRGSEAFF. The CDR3 DNA reads TGTGCCAGTATCAGGGGAAGTGAAGCTTTCTTT.

The V call is TRBV7-9, the J call TRBJ1-5; no reliable D call. CDR3 length: 14 amino acids. The ends were cut back, 4 bases at V and 5 bases at J, with 12 bases in the middle. Germline values: CDR1 SEHNR, CDR2 FQNEAQ (reference sequence). The CDR3 DNA reads as TGTGCCAGCAGCTCCGGACCGAGGGATCAGCCCCAGCATTTT. Translated: CASSSGPRDQPQHF.

The chain links TRBV27 to TRBJ2-1; D is unclear. From germline, CDR1 is MNHEY and CDR2 SMNVEV (reference sequence). V gave up 4 bases and J gave up 7 bases, with 11 bases separating them. The length of the CDR3 is 13 residues. The DNA of the CDR3 is TGTGCCAGCAGTTACTCCGGCAGGAATGAGCAGTTCTTC. Translated: CASSYSGRNEQFF.

V and J are TRBV25-1 and TRBJ2-7; 9 bases line up with TRBD2. With 8 bases clipped from V and 7 bases from J, the junction kept 15 bases outside the gene matches. This CDR3 is built from 15 residues. Germline CDR1 reads MGHDK; CDR2 reads SYGVNS. In DNA form, the CDR3 reads TGTGCCAGCTGCCGATTGGGCGGGGGGGCATGGGAGCAGTACTTC. Protein: CASCRLGGGAWEQYF.

In this sample, this clone turned up once. CDR3 amino acids: CASTAQGGEAFF. In nucleotides, the CDR3 is TGCGCCAGCACCGCGCAGGGAGGGGAAGCTTTCTTT. The chain carries TRBV10-1 and TRBJ1-1; maybe TRBD1 (5 bases). With 7 bases removed from V and 8 bases from J, the gap between germline ends came to 14 bases. Germline V lookup: CDR1 WNHNN, CDR2 SYGVQD (reference sequence). The CDR3 is 12 amino acids.

The chain recombines TRBV15 with TRBJ2-7, with unresolved D. Trimming stripped 1 base from V and 0 bases from J, with 7 bases between. The germline CDR1 and CDR2 sequences are LNHNV and YYDKDF (reference sequence). The CDR3 runs 14 residues. CDR3 in DNA: TGTGCCACCAGCAGAGCAGATCTCTCCTACGAGCAGTACTTC. Translating it yields CATSRADLSYEQYF.

The rearrangement joins TRBV4-2 to TRBJ2-3; TRBD2 matches at 10 bases. This CDR3 comprises 16 residues. The ends lost 0 bases at V and 6 bases at J; junction bases unmatched: 6. From germline, CDR1 is LGHNA and CDR2 YNFKEQ. In nucleotides, the CDR3 is TGTGCCAGCAGCCAAGATAGGACTAGCGGTTACGATACGCAGTATTTT. Translation gives CASSQDRTSGYDTQYF.

This CDR3 is CASSPSAGAEKLFF. CDR3 DNA: TGTGCCAGCAGCCCGTCGGCAGGGGCGGAAAAACTGTTTTTT. The chain joins TRBV6-5 to TRBJ1-4, with D perhaps matching TRBD1 (6 bases). The CDR3 consists of 14 residues. The germline V and J ends were trimmed by 6 bases and 8 bases, with 16 bases remaining between them. Germline CDR1 is MNHEY and CDR2 is SVGAGI.

The chain joins TRBV21-1 to TRBJ2-3; the table's D gene call, TRBD2, was not cross checked with the DNA. TRBV21-1 is a pseudogene locus. The CDR3 consists of 18 residues. The CDR3 DNA follows: TGTGCCAGCAGCAAGGACAGCGGGGGGGCCCGTGGCACAGATACGCAGTATTTT. Amino acids: CASSKDSGGARGTDTQYF.

The chain recombines TRBV11-2 with TRBJ2-5; TRBD2 aligns across 7 bases. Germline V gives CDR1 SGHAT, CDR2 FQNNGV. The CDR3 consists of 15 residues. Losses at the gene ends were 4 bases for V and 2 bases for J; bases not matched to a gene: 7. This chain's CDR3 is CASSSLWGGQETQYF. CDR3 bases: TGTGCCAGCAGCTCGCTCTGGGGGGGGCAAGAGACCCAGTACTTC.

This chain uses TRBV13 with TRBJ2-3; 9 bases are shared with TRBD1. The CDR3 is made up of 16 amino acids. Germline V lookup: CDR1 PRHDT, CDR2 FYEKMQ (reference sequence). Trimming cost V 6 bases and J 5 bases; bases outside gene matches: 12. The CDR3 DNA follows: TGTGCCAGCAGTCCTCCCGGGACAGGGTACGTAGATACGCAGTATTTT. Its protein product is CASSPPGTGYVDTQYF.

This rearrangement joins TRBV21-1 to TRBJ1-1; TRBD1 was called by the table and not checked on the DNA. TRBV21-1 is assigned pseudogene status. This CDR3 has 14 residues. Written as DNA, the CDR3 is TGTGCCAGCAGCGAGAGGGGGTGGGACACTGAAGCTTTCTTT. Its protein is CASSERGWDTEAFF.

This chain joins TRBV25-1 and TRBJ1-2; no definite D call. This CDR3 is built from 13 residues. Germline lookup yields CDR1 MGHDK and CDR2 SYGVNS. The V and J ends lost 6 bases and 0 bases respectively, with 8 bases between them. The CDR3 region is CASRVSANYGYTF. CDR3 nucleotides: TGTGCCAGCAGGGTCTCAGCTAACTATGGCTACACCTTC.

The chain joins TRBV10-2 to TRBJ1-2, with unresolved D. Germline CDR1 reads WSHSY; CDR2 reads SAAADI. The CDR3 contains 14 residues. V lost 4 bases and J lost 4, with 13 bases in between. DNA for the CDR3: TGCGCCAGCAGTGGAGGTGGTAGCTCCTATGGCTACACCTTC. It yields the protein CASSGGGSSYGYTF.

The V and J genes are TRBV10-2 and TRBJ2-3; 8 bases fit TRBD2. The CDR3 sequence is 16 residues long. Trimming took 5 bases from V and 5 from J; bases not matched to a gene: 12. CDR1 and CDR2 (germline): WSHSY, SAAADI. The CDR3 nucleotides read TGCGCCAGCAGTTTAACGCGGGGGGCCCGGGGAGATACGCAGTATTTT. Translation gives CASSLTRGARGDTQYF.

The rearrangement links TRBV12-3 or TRBV12-4 to TRBJ2-1; TRBD2 matches 13 bases. Germline trimming cut 5 bases from V and 10 bases from J; bases unmatched to any gene: 2. The CDR3 runs 13 residues. CDR3: CASSLGLAGEQFF. In DNA form, the CDR3 reads TGTGCCAGCAGTCTGGGACTAGCGGGGGAGCAGTTCTTC.

The chain is built from TRBV18 and TRBJ2-5; 9 nucleotides agree with TRBD1. The CDR3 contains 14 residues. Germline values: CDR1 KGHSH, CDR2 LQKENI. With V trimmed by 3 bases and J by 7 bases, 6 bases remained unmatched. The CDR3 protein is CASSPGTGTGTQYF. CDR3 coding DNA: TGTGCCAGCTCACCCGGGACAGGGACAGGGACCCAGTACTTC.

This chain joins TRBV19 and TRBJ2-7; TRBD1 aligns across 8 bases. The length of the CDR3 is 15 residues. The germline V gene has CDR1 LNHDA and CDR2 SQIVND (reference sequence). V lost 3 bases, J lost 2 bases, and 6 bases stayed unmatched. As DNA, the CDR3 is TGTGCCAGTAGTATGGCCGGGACAGGAGCCTACGAGCAGTACTTC. Translation: CASSMAGTGAYEQYF.

CDR3 in amino acids: CASSLQSATGLDQFF. The CDR3 DNA follows: TGTGCCAGCAGCTTACAATCAGCTACCGGACTAGACCAGTTCTTC. V usage is TRBV7-2 and J usage is TRBJ2-1, with TRBD2 matching 7 bases. CDR1 is SGHTA, CDR2 FQGNSA, per germline. The CDR3 is 15 amino acids. V lost 2 bases to trimming and J lost 13 bases; unmatched junction nucleotides: 14.

CDR3 sequence (DNA): TGTGCCAGCAGCTTCCTGTATGTAGCGGGAGATACGCAGTATTTT. It yields the protein CASSFLYVAGDTQYF. The chain carries TRBV7-2 and TRBJ2-3, with 7 bases matching TRBD2. V lost 3 bases, J lost 5 bases, and 8 bases stayed unmatched. The CDR3 length is 15 residues. CDR1 SGHTA and CDR2 FQGNSA come from the germline V gene.

The DNA of the CDR3 is TGTGCCAGCAGCGGGGTCACTGAAGCTTTCTTT. Amino acid sequence: CASSGVTEAFF. The chain combines TRBV2 with TRBJ1-1; unclear D gene. Germline loops: CDR1 SNHLY, CDR2 FYNNEI. V was shortened by 6 bases and J by 4 bases, with 6 bases between the two germline ends. This CDR3 region has 11 residues.

The chain has TRBV5-1 and TRBJ2-7; D may be TRBD2 (6 bases). The CDR3 loop spans 16 amino acids. The V end was cut by 3 bases, the J end by 4 bases, with 20 bases between. Germline V CDR1 and CDR2: SGHRS, YFSETQ. The CDR3 coding sequence is TGCGCCAGCAGCTGGTCTCCTAGGGACGCGGGGTACGAGCAGTACTTC. Its translation is CASSWSPRDAGYEQYF.

The chain is built from TRBV20-1 and TRBJ2-5, with D tentatively TRBD1 (5 bases). The CDR3 consists of 16 residues. V lost 3 bases to trimming and J lost 1 base, with 18 bases between them. In germline, CDR1 is DFQATT, CDR2 SNEGSKA (reference sequence). The CDR3 nucleotides read TGCAGTGCTAGTTCCCGGCCCCAGGGCGGCCAAGAGACCCAGTACTTC. Its protein is CSASSRPQGGQETQYF.

The chain uses TRBV29-1 and TRBJ1-2; D perhaps matches TRBD1 (5 bases). This CDR3 has 14 amino acids. V dropped 7 bases and J dropped 10 bases, with 25 bases sitting between them. Per the germline V gene, CDR1 is SQVTM and CDR2 is ANQGSEA. CDR3 in amino acids: CSAFGGVGSLDYTF. In nucleotides, the CDR3 is TGCAGCGCCTTCGGGGGGGTCGGGTCGTTGGACTACACCTTC. Combining the CDR3 with reference TRBV29-1 and TRBJ1-2 gives the whole variable domain SAVISQKPSRDICQRGTSLTIQCQVDSQVTMMFWYRQQPGQSLTLIATANQGSEATYESGFVIDKFPISRPNLTFSTLTVSNMSPEDSSIYLCSAFGGVGSLDYTFGSGTRLTVV.

The V and J genes are TRBV1 and TRBJ2-7; the D call TRBD1 from the table was never checked on the DNA. TRBV1 is reported as a pseudogene. This CDR3 is 17 amino acids long. The CDR3 coding sequence is TGCACCAGCAGCCACCCCAGGGGGGACAACACTACCTACGAGCAGTACTTC. It is translated as CTSSHPRGDNTTYEQYF.

The V and J genes are TRBV5-4 and TRBJ1-2, with 9 bases fitting TRBD1. Germline lookup yields CDR1 SGHNT and CDR2 YYREEE (reference sequence). The CDR3 runs to 14 residues. Losses at the gene ends were 4 bases for V and 5 bases for J; bases not matched to a gene: 6. CDR3 sequence (DNA): TGTGCCAGCAGCCAGGACAGGGGCTGGTATGGCTACACCTTC. Translated: CASSQDRGWYGYTF.

V usage is TRBV7-8 and J usage is TRBJ2-7; 9 nucleotides match TRBD2. With V trimmed by 5 bases and J by 3 bases, 14 bases remained unmatched. The CDR3 sequence is 17 residues long. Looked up from germline, CDR1 is SGHVS and CDR2 is FQNEAQ. CDR3 sequence reads: CASSPKSRAGGYYEQYF. CDR3 DNA sequence: TGTGCCAGCAGCCCAAAGTCAAGAGCGGGGGGATACTACGAGCAGTACTTC.

The chain recombines TRBV7-9 with TRBJ2-1; 9 nucleotides match TRBD1. There are 15 residues in the CDR3. Germline CDR1 SEHNR, CDR2 FQNEAQ (reference sequence). V was clipped by 5 bases and J by 7 bases; unmatched bases: 9. CDR3 sequence: CASSPTGGEGNEQFF. The CDR3 nucleotides are TGTGCCAGCAGCCCTACAGGGGGCGAGGGGAATGAGCAGTTCTTC.

This chain's CDR3 is CASPGQGADTQYF. CDR3 coding DNA: TGTGCCAGTCCGGGACAGGGGGCGGATACGCAGTATTTT. J is TRBJ2-3 and V is TRBV6-4; 12 nucleotides align to TRBD1. The V and J ends lost 9 bases and 6 bases, in that order; junction bases with no gene match: 4. Germline V gene data show CDR1 as MRHNA and CDR2 as SNTAGT. The CDR3 consists of 13 residues.